This T cell receptor beta chain was captured in a study of blood T cell repertoires in COVID-19. Study-wide context: Samples taken during acute and convalescent COVID-19 were collected in the United States, Italy and Spain. T cells, B-cell-depleted T cells, or PBMCs supplied cDNA or gDNA.

This clone has only a few counts. This CDR3 is built from 15 residues. J lost 4 bases, V lost 3 bases, and 7 bases had no gene match. The germline gives CDR1 SGHDT, CDR2 YYEEEE. As originally analysed: Cell counts per sample came from amplifying reference gene primers. Assay: immunoSEQ multiplex PCR; the TCRdb copy retains only in-frame clones and omits some. That table gives V, J and clone size, and the DNA gave D and trimming. The sample records 95,000 to 150,000 clones, 70% to 75% being singletons. Sequencing was carried out using peripheral blood. The V and J genes are TRBV5-6 and TRBJ1-5; TRBD1 matches at 7 bases. This sequence was found in a man aged 55 to 70 with acute or convalescent COVID-19. The CDR3 here is CASSYGQAINQPQHF. The DNA for the CDR3 is TGTGCCAGCAGCTACGGACAGGCCATAAATCAGCCCCAGCATTTT.